Shown below are 30 T cell receptor beta chains from a single sample sequenced in a study of beta chain features in type 1 diabetes. Expressed TCRB transcripts were sequenced, since all the RNA that had been isolated was reverse transcribed. Libraries were prepared by immunoSEQ multiplex PCR; TCRdb keeps only in-frame clonotypes and omits some of them. This sample yields roughly 170,000 clones, of which around an eighth are seen a single time; roughly 0.56% belongs to the top ten. What was sequenced was central memory CD4+ T cells from blood. Source of these receptors: a woman between 18 and 30 years old in good health.

This clone has more than one count but fewer than ten. The chain is built from TRBV5-4 and TRBJ2-5; 11 bases align to TRBD2. CDR3 length: 17 residues. CDR1 is SGHNT and CDR2 is YYREEE in the germline V gene (reference sequence). Losses at the gene ends were 1 base for V and 4 bases for J; bases not matched to a gene: 9. In nucleotides, the CDR3 is TGTGCCAGCAGCTTGTTCCTAGCGGGAGGCAGGCGAGAGACCCAGTACTTC. This codes for CASSLFLAGGRRETQYF.

This clone has only a few counts. The chain is built from TRBV6-5 and TRBJ2-3, with D possibly being TRBD2 (6 bases). CDR3 length: 14 amino acids. Germline V gives CDR1 MNHEY, CDR2 SVGAGI. Trimming pared 2 bases from V and 5 bases from J, leaving 11 bases between. The CDR3 loop reads CASSYPGVGDTQYF. The CDR3 nucleotides are TGTGCCAGCAGTTACCCGGGGGTAGGAGATACGCAGTATTTT.

Comment on this clone: Germline and junction disagree at one end, which may indicate a read error. This rearrangement joins TRBV15 to TRBJ2-7; possibly TRBD2 for D (6 bases). This CDR3 region has 12 residues. Germline CDR1 LNHNV, CDR2 YYDKDF (reference sequence). The CDR3 loop reads CATSRDGSGTDF. In DNA form, the CDR3 reads TGTGCCACCAGCAGAGATGGATCAGGGACTGACTTC.

This clone turned up a few times. The V call is TRBV5-4, the J call TRBJ2-5, with 11 bases aligning to TRBD1. With V trimmed by 4 bases and J by 6 bases, 2 bases remained unmatched. The germline CDR1 and CDR2 sequences are SGHNT and YYREEE (reference sequence). CDR3 length equals 13 residues. The CDR3 DNA follows: TGTGCCAGCAGCGGGACAGGGGGGCAGACCCAGTACTTC. Translation gives CASSGTGGQTQYF.

This chain connects TRBV11-2 to TRBJ2-1; D possibly corresponds to TRBD2 (5 bases). Germline V gene sequence: CDR1 SGHAT, CDR2 FQNNGV. The CDR3 has 16 residues. Trimming removed 1 base at V and 3 bases at J, with 13 bases between. CDR3 DNA sequence: TGTGCCAGCAGCTTAGCGGCCAGCGGTCGCTACAATGAGCAGTTCTTC. Its protein is CASSLAASGRYNEQFF. The entire variable domain, with the rest obtained from reference TRBV11-2 and TRBJ2-1, is as follows: EAGVAQSPRYKIIEKRQSVAFWCNPISGHATLYWYQQILGQGPKLLIQFQNNGVVDDSQLPKDRFSAERLKGVDSTLKIQPAKLEDSAVYLCASSLAASGRYNEQFFGPGTRLTVL.

This clone has a handful of counts. The rearrangement uses TRBV4-1 and TRBJ2-7; possible D gene TRBD1, 5 bases. The CDR3 runs 16 residues. The V end was cut by 0 bases, the J end by 2 bases, with 14 bases between. Germline CDR1 and CDR2: MGHRA and YSYEKL. The CDR3 DNA reads as TGCGCCAGCAGCCAAGACGTAGGGGTTACCACCTACGAGCAGTACTTC. It is translated as CASSQDVGVTTYEQYF.

This clone was seen a handful of times. The chain links TRBV15 to TRBJ2-1; D remains unclear. V was pared by 0 bases and J by 7 bases, with 10 bases between. Germline V CDR1 and CDR2: LNHNV, YYDKDF (reference sequence). The CDR3 loop spans 14 amino acids. Here the CDR3 DNA reads TGTGCCACCAGCAGAGAGCGGCTGGTTAATGAGCAGTTCTTC. Amino acid sequence: CATSRERLVNEQFF.

The V call is TRBV27, the J call TRBJ2-1; 8 nucleotides align to TRBD2. CDR3 size: 15 residues. Germline assignment: CDR1 MNHEY and CDR2 SMNVEV (reference sequence). V trimming: 3 bases; J trimming: 7 bases; junction bases outside the gene matches: 8. This CDR3 is CASSLNGRVWNEQFF. For the CDR3, the DNA is TGTGCCAGCAGTTTGAACGGGAGGGTCTGGAATGAGCAGTTCTTC.

This clone was detected a few times. This chain links TRBV27 with TRBJ2-7; 8 bases fit TRBD2. With V trimmed by 7 bases and J by 2 bases, 7 bases remained unmatched. CDR1 and CDR2 (germline): MNHEY, SMNVEV (reference sequence). The CDR3 extends over 14 amino acids. The CDR3 DNA sequence: TGTGCCAGCAAACGGGAGGGGATCACCTACGAGCAGTACTTC. This encodes CASKREGITYEQYF.

The rearrangement links TRBV30 to TRBJ2-7; TRBD1 aligns across 7 bases. With V trimmed by 4 bases and J by 1 base, 10 bases remained unmatched. The CDR3 is 15 amino acids. Germline assignment: CDR1 GTSNPN and CDR2 SVGIG (reference sequence). The CDR3 DNA follows: TGTGCCTGGAATAACGTCGCCAGGGGGTCCTACGAGCAGTACTTC. Residues: CAWNNVARGSYEQYF.

This clone has just one count. The rearrangement joins TRBV6-5 to TRBJ2-7, with 11 bases fitting TRBD2. Per germline, CDR1 MNHEY and CDR2 SVGAGI. This CDR3 spans 15 amino acids. V dropped 2 bases and J dropped 1; count of bases not matched to a gene: 1. This CDR3 is CASSYGTSGSYEQYF. The CDR3 nucleotides read TGTGCCAGCAGTTACGGGACTAGCGGTTCCTACGAGCAGTACTTC.

V gene TRBV28 combines with J gene TRBJ1-4; possible D gene TRBD1, 6 bases. The V end lost 3 bases, the J end lost 10 bases, and 9 bases lay between the germline ends. The CDR3 loop spans 12 amino acids. CDR1 and CDR2 (germline): MDHEN, SYDVKM. The CDR3 region has the DNA TGTGCCAGCAGTTTGGCCAGGGGAAAACTGTTTTTT. Its protein product is CASSLARGKLFF.

This clone was counted only a few times. The rearrangement joins TRBV4-2 to TRBJ1-5, with 7 bases fitting TRBD1. V lost 3 bases to trimming and J lost 5 bases; unmatched junction nucleotides: 7. Germline assignment: CDR1 LGHNA and CDR2 YNFKEQ. The CDR3 is made up of 15 amino acids. The CDR3 nucleotides are TGTGCCAGCAGCCAGGGTTATCAGGGGGATCAGCCCCAGCATTTT. Its protein is CASSQGYQGDQPQHF.

This chain links TRBV6-5 with TRBJ2-4, with TRBD1 identical over 7 bases. V shed 5 bases and J 9 bases; nucleotides not matched to a gene: 10. The CDR3 has 14 residues. Germline assignment: CDR1 MNHEY and CDR2 SVGAGI. The CDR3 spells CASSPTGANGIQYF. CDR3 nucleotide sequence: TGTGCCAGCAGTCCCACAGGGGCTAATGGCATTCAGTACTTC.

This clone was seen just once. The chain employs TRBV11-2 and TRBJ2-5; D uncertain. The germline gives CDR1 SGHAT, CDR2 FQNNGV. V was shortened by 5 bases and J by 7 bases, with 14 bases between the two germline ends. The CDR3 totals 13 residues. In nucleotides, the CDR3 is TGTGCCAGCAGCAGATTACTTTACGGGACCCAGTACTTC. It encodes CASSRLLYGTQYF.

The genes are TRBV5-1 and TRBJ2-4, with 7 positions matching TRBD2. The ends lost 0 bases at V and 2 bases at J; junction bases unmatched: 5. Germline CDR1 and CDR2: SGHRS and YFSETQ. This CDR3 contains 16 residues. This CDR3 reads CASSLASGTTKNIQYF. The CDR3 DNA follows: TGCGCCAGCAGCTTGGCCAGCGGGACGACCAAAAACATTCAGTACTTC.

The chain uses TRBV5-1 and TRBJ2-7; 12 nucleotides match TRBD2. Germline loops: CDR1 SGHRS, CDR2 YFSETQ. The CDR3 sequence is 16 residues long. Trimming took 0 bases from V and 3 from J; bases not matched to a gene: 4. CDR3 residues: CASSLARLAGDYEQYF. As DNA, the CDR3 is TGCGCCAGCAGCTTGGCTCGACTAGCGGGGGACTACGAGCAGTACTTC.

V is TRBV7-6 and J is TRBJ2-2; no firm D call. From germline, CDR1 is SGHVS and CDR2 FNYEAQ. V was pared by 1 base and J by 1 base, with 7 bases between. The length of the CDR3 is 15 residues. CDR3 in DNA: TGTGCCAGCAGCTTAGACTATGGGAACACCGGGGAGCTGTTTTTT. Protein sequence: CASSLDYGNTGELFF.

This rearrangement joins TRBV5-1 to TRBJ1-1; D is perhaps TRBD1 (5 bases). Per the germline V gene, CDR1 is SGHRS and CDR2 is YFSETQ. V dropped 3 bases and J dropped 1 base, with 16 bases sitting between them. The CDR3 has 16 residues. In DNA, the CDR3 is TGCGCCAGCAGCTATTCGGGACTCCCGTCGAACACTGAAGCTTTCTTT. Its translation: CASSYSGLPSNTEAFF.

The gene calls are TRBV15 and TRBJ2-1, with a weak D call TRBD2 (6 bases). Trimming removed 0 bases at V and 0 bases at J, with 12 bases between. CDR3 length: 17 residues. The V gene's germline CDR1 is LNHNV and CDR2 YYDKDF (reference sequence). CDR3 sequence (DNA): TGTGCCACCAGCAGAGATCGCGGCGGGGTCTCCTACAATGAGCAGTTCTTC. It translates to CATSRDRGGVSYNEQFF.

The chain uses TRBV9 and TRBJ2-2; maybe TRBD1 (5 bases). Germline CDR1 reads SGDLS; CDR2 reads YYNGEE. The V gene lost 1 base and the J gene lost 4 bases, with 5 bases spanning the gap. The CDR3 sequence is 13 residues long. The CDR3 sequence is CASSVQGTGELFF. In nucleotides, the CDR3 is TGTGCCAGCAGCGTACAGGGCACCGGGGAGCTGTTTTTT.

This chain joins TRBV30 and TRBJ2-2; D unclear. The V gene's germline CDR1 is GTSNPN and CDR2 SVGIG (reference sequence). The V end lost 4 bases, the J end lost 1 base, and 4 bases lay between the germline ends. The CDR3 runs to 12 residues. CDR3 loop: CAWTGNTGELFF. The CDR3 DNA is TGTGCCTGGACAGGGAACACCGGGGAGCTGTTTTTT.

This chain links TRBV5-1 with TRBJ1-2; 8 bases fit TRBD1. The CDR3 spans 14 residues. V shed 2 bases and J 2 bases; nucleotides not matched to a gene: 2. Germline V gives CDR1 SGHRS, CDR2 YFSETQ. The CDR3 loop is CASSLGDRNYGYTF. CDR3 sequence (DNA): TGCGCCAGCAGCTTAGGGGACAGGAACTATGGCTACACCTTC.

The chain employs TRBV18 and TRBJ1-1, with D unresolved. CDR3 length equals 14 residues. Trimming removed 3 bases at V and 1 base at J, with 9 bases between. Per the germline V gene, CDR1 is KGHSH and CDR2 is LQKENI. CDR3 sequence: CASSPSPRNTEAFF. CDR3 bases: TGTGCCAGCTCACCGAGCCCTAGGAACACTGAAGCTTTCTTT.

The table lists this clone with a few counts. The V and J genes are TRBV4-2 and TRBJ2-5; 8 nucleotides line up with TRBD2. CDR1 is LGHNA, CDR2 YNFKEQ, per germline. J lost 5 bases, V lost 4 bases, and 12 bases had no gene match. The CDR3 length is 16 residues. Written as DNA, the CDR3 is TGTGCCAGCAGCCGATCCGGCGGGAGGATGGATGAGACCCAGTACTTC. Its translation is CASSRSGGRMDETQYF.

The chain uses TRBV10-1 and TRBJ1-1; D is unresolved. This CDR3 is 13 amino acids long. The V and J ends lost 4 bases and 0 bases respectively, with 6 bases between them. Germline V lookup: CDR1 WNHNN, CDR2 SYGVQD (reference sequence). In nucleotides, the CDR3 is TGCGCCAGCAGTGTTACACTGAACACTGAAGCTTTCTTT. It is translated as CASSVTLNTEAFF.

The V call is TRBV28, the J call TRBJ1-2, with 7 bases aligning to TRBD1. V trimming: 0 bases; J trimming: 0 bases; junction bases outside the gene matches: 1. In germline, CDR1 is MDHEN, CDR2 SYDVKM. There are 15 residues in the CDR3. The CDR3 DNA sequence: TGTGCCAGCAGTTTATGGGGACAGACTAACTATGGCTACACCTTC. This codes for CASSLWGQTNYGYTF.

The V gene is TRBV27, the J gene TRBJ2-7, with D unresolved. The CDR3 has 14 residues. Per germline, CDR1 MNHEY and CDR2 SMNVEV (reference sequence). V lost 1 base and J lost 3, with 10 bases in between. CDR3 sequence: CASSLLNRVYEQYF. DNA of the CDR3: TGTGCCAGCAGTTTATTAAACCGAGTCTACGAGCAGTACTTC.

The rearrangement joins TRBV28 to TRBJ1-1; D call uncertain. The germline gives CDR1 MDHEN, CDR2 SYDVKM. This CDR3 is built from 14 residues. Between the trimmed V and J ends, which lost 6 bases and 1 base, there was a span of 12 bases. The chain's CDR3 is CASRVRPTNTEAFF. In nucleotides, the CDR3 is TGTGCCAGCAGGGTCAGGCCAACGAACACTGAAGCTTTCTTT.

This chain links TRBV4-1 with TRBJ2-1; D may be TRBD2 (5 bases). Germline assignment: CDR1 MGHRA and CDR2 YSYEKL. The length of the CDR3 is 15 residues. V dropped 4 bases and J dropped 6 bases, with 16 bases sitting between them. The CDR3 DNA follows: TGCGCCAGCAGCCTCCGGACTTCACGGGTCAATGAGCAGTTCTTC. Protein: CASSLRTSRVNEQFF.